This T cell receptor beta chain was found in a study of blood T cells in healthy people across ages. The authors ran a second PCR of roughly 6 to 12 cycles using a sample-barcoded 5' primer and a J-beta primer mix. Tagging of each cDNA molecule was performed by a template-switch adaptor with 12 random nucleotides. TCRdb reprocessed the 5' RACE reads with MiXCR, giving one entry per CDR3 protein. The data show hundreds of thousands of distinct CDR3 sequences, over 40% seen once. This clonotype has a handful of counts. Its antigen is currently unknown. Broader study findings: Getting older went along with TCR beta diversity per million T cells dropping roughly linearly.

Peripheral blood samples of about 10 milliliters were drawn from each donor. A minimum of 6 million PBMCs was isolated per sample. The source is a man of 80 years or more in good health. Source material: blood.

The CDR3 sequence: CASSPGQGAGNEQYF. CDR3 DNA sequence: TGTGCCAGCAGCCCCGGACAGGGGGCAGGGAACGAGCAGTACTTC. V and J are TRBV7-9 and TRBJ2-7; the match to TRBD1 covers 11 bases. The V gene end was trimmed by 5 bases and the J gene end by 5 bases; junction bases not matched to a gene: 8. The CDR3 is 15 residues long. Germline CDR1 and CDR2: SEHNR and FQNEAQ (reference sequence).